This TCR beta chain was profiled in a study of blood T cell repertoires in COVID-19. Study-level information: Specimens from acute and convalescent COVID-19 originated in the United States, Italy and Spain.

The repertoire was sequenced with immunoSEQ multiplex PCR; TCRdb's copy has only in-frame clones and lacks some. The sample holds tens of thousands of clones, around four fifths seen once. The sequenced sample consisted of peripheral blood. The clonotype was recovered from a human donor in a cohort sampled during active COVID-19.

The CDR3 region has the DNA TGCGCCAGCAGCTTGTGGTTACGGGACAGGGGGCAGGAGCAGTTCTTC. This gives the protein CASSLWLRDRGQEQFF. The chain carries TRBV5-1 and TRBJ2-1; 12 bases line up with TRBD1. CDR1 is SGHRS, CDR2 YFSETQ, per germline. V lost 1 base, J lost 10 bases, and 9 bases stayed unmatched. The CDR3 extends over 16 amino acids.